This T cell receptor beta chain was sequenced during a study of PD-L1 blockade in urothelial cancer. Study details: Researchers looked at the blood 3 weeks (second dose) and 6 weeks after treatment began. Typically, measured as a median, blood samples had about 140,000 T cells.

Libraries were prepared by immunoSEQ multiplex PCR; TCRdb keeps only in-frame clonotypes and omits some of them. The table lists roughly 24,000 clones, roughly 89% of them singletons. Documented time point: peripheral blood 6 weeks after treatment start. This CDR3 has 16 amino acids. V was cut by 4 bases and J by 6 bases, with 20 bases left in between. Germline-derived CDR1 and CDR2 are LGHNA and YSLEER. The chain has TRBV4-3 and TRBJ2-3; perhaps TRBD1 as D (5 bases). The sequencing used PBMCs, collected around atezolizumab (anti-PD-L1) treatment. This clonotype originated in a woman in her sixties with urothelial cancer. Written as DNA, the CDR3 is TGCGCCAGCAGCCGGTTATGGAAGGGTTGGGGCGATACGCAGTATTTT. Protein: CASSRLWKGWGDTQYF.